This section outlines one T cell receptor beta chain sequence together with its context. The authors' processing: Reference gene primer amplification yielded estimated nucleated cell counts. TCRdb's table, derived via immunoSEQ multiplex PCR, lists solely in-frame clones and lacks some. D and trimming come from the DNA, and the V and J calls and clone size come from that table. This table has 160,000 or so clones, under 90% appearing once. This record comes from a study of blood T cell repertoires in COVID-19. CDR1 is SGHTA and CDR2 is FQGTGA in the germline V gene. This CDR3 comprises 17 residues. V was trimmed by 5 bases and J by 2 bases, leaving 18 bases between them.

The rearrangement links TRBV7-3 to TRBJ2-2; TRBD2 might be the D (5 bases). Source material: peripheral blood. This TCR was recovered from a man aged 55 to 70 with acute or convalescent COVID-19. CDR3 DNA: TGTGCCAGCAGCGTGGACGGGGTAGCTTCAAACACCGGGGAGCTGTTTTTT. Its protein product is CASSVDGVASNTGELFF.